The 25 T cell receptor beta chains below come from one sample, sequenced in a study of T cell repertoires in aging, cancer and after chemotherapy. TRB rearrangements spanning V, D and J were amplified using mixed TRB-A/B primers. One entry per CDR3 protein results from TCRdb running MiXCR on the multiplex PCR reads. The data contain thousands of distinct CDR3 sequences, roughly 25% of them singletons. TCR beta rearrangements were amplified from peripheral blood genomic DNA. Input material: blood. The receptors stem from a human donor with a solid tumor.

The chain links TRBV14 to TRBJ1-2, with D unclear. The CDR3 has 14 amino acids. V gave up 1 base and J gave up 4 bases, with 10 bases separating them. Germline V CDR1 and CDR2: SGHDN, FVKESK. The CDR3 sequence: CASSQVGSAYGYTF. For the CDR3, the DNA is TGTGCCAGCAGCCAAGTGGGAAGTGCCTATGGCTACACCTTC.

The J gene is TRBJ2-5, the V gene TRBV5-1, with D possibly matching TRBD2 (5 bases). The V end lost 3 bases, the J end lost 2 bases, and 17 bases lay between the germline ends. This CDR3 spans 16 amino acids. Germline CDR1 SGHRS, CDR2 YFSETQ. The CDR3 sequence is CASSSLGLGYQETQYF. The CDR3 DNA reads as TGCGCCAGCAGCTCCCTCGGACTCGGATATCAAGAGACCCAGTACTTC.

This clonotype was detected only a few times. This chain uses TRBV10-3 with TRBJ1-1, with D perhaps matching TRBD1 (5 bases). Germline V CDR1 and CDR2: ENHRY, SYGVKD. V lost 4 bases and J lost 1, with 7 bases in between. The CDR3 sequence is 13 residues long. The CDR3 spells CAISVRANTEAFF. CDR3 nucleotides: TGTGCCATCAGTGTCAGGGCGAACACTGAAGCTTTCTTT.

The chain links TRBV20-1 to TRBJ2-5; TRBD2 agrees at 10 bases. The CDR3 consists of 15 residues. Germline CDR1 and CDR2: DFQATT and SNEGSKA (reference sequence). V shed 2 bases and J 5 bases; nucleotides not matched to a gene: 8. CDR3 sequence: CSARISSGSGETQYF. The CDR3 bases are TGCAGTGCTAGAATATCTAGCGGGAGTGGGGAGACCCAGTACTTC.

This clonotype qualifies as medium-sized. This CDR3 is CASSLGLAGFSYNEQFF. CDR3 in DNA: TGTGCCAGCAGCCTTGGACTAGCGGGATTCTCCTACAATGAGCAGTTCTTC. V gene TRBV5-5 combines with J gene TRBJ2-1; 12 bases agree with TRBD2. This CDR3 spans 17 amino acids. V dropped 4 bases and J dropped 0; count of bases not matched to a gene: 5. Germline CDR1 reads SGHKS; CDR2 reads YYEKEE (reference sequence).

This chain links TRBV14 with TRBJ1-1, with D unresolved. The V gene lost 4 bases and the J gene lost 11 bases, with 14 bases spanning the gap. Looked up from germline, CDR1 is SGHDN and CDR2 is FVKESK. This CDR3 is 12 amino acids long. For the CDR3, the DNA is TGTGCCAGCAGCCTCCTTGGGAGAGTGGCTTTCTTT. Amino acid sequence: CASSLLGRVAFF.

In its sample, this clonotype is medium-sized. The chain carries TRBV18 and TRBJ1-2; 7 bases match TRBD1. J lost 5 bases, V lost 6 bases, and 21 bases had no gene match. This CDR3 region has 18 residues. CDR1 and CDR2 from the germline V gene are KGHSH and LQKENI. The CDR3 sequence is CASSPGGSGPLGWYGYTF. The CDR3 DNA reads as TGTGCCAGCTCTCCAGGGGGTTCAGGCCCCCTCGGGTGGTATGGCTACACCTTC.

This clonotype was seen only once. The chain couples TRBV21-1 to TRBJ1-1. TRBV21-1 is described as a pseudogene. The CDR3 contains 17 residues. CDR3 sequence: CASSKGSHAGIDTEAFF. Here the CDR3 DNA reads TGTGCCAGCAGCAAAGGGAGTCACGCGGGGATAGACACTGAAGCTTTCTTT.

By its share, this clonotype is medium-sized. CDR3 amino acids: CASSFGVAGVEQFF. CDR3 bases: TGTGCCAGCAGTTTCGGCGTAGCGGGAGTTGAGCAGTTCTTC. This chain connects TRBV27 to TRBJ2-1; 9 nucleotides align to TRBD2. The CDR3 has 14 residues. CDR1 is MNHEY and CDR2 is SMNVEV in the germline V gene (reference sequence). Trimming cost V 3 bases and J 9 bases; bases outside gene matches: 6.

J is TRBJ1-1 and V is TRBV20-1, with 10 bases aligning to TRBD1. After removal of 0 bases from V and 4 bases from J, the junction contained 11 bases not matched to a gene. CDR3 length: 17 amino acids. CDR1 DFQATT and CDR2 SNEGSKA come from the germline V gene (reference sequence). CDR3 protein: CSARDPGQGRKGTEAFF. The CDR3, as DNA: TGCAGTGCTAGAGATCCGGGACAGGGGAGGAAGGGCACTGAAGCTTTCTTT.

Judged by abundance, this clonotype is medium-sized. The J gene is TRBJ1-3, the V gene TRBV5-4; possibly TRBD1 for D (5 bases). Germline CDR1 is SGHNT and CDR2 is YYREEE (reference sequence). The CDR3 totals 16 residues. The V gene lost 4 bases and the J gene lost 0 bases, with 14 bases spanning the gap. The CDR3 DNA is TGTGCCAGCAGCCCGGGGGGGAGCCTCTCTGGAAACACCATATATTTT. It encodes CASSPGGSLSGNTIYF.

The V and J genes are TRBV6-2 or TRBV6-3 and TRBJ2-5; 9 bases line up with TRBD1. V trimming: 2 bases; J trimming: 5 bases; junction bases outside the gene matches: 18. Germline V gene lookup returns CDR1 MNHEY and CDR2 SVGEGT. The CDR3 is 19 residues long. CDR3 protein: CASSYGPFRTGVPPETQYF. The CDR3 DNA follows: TGTGCCAGCAGTTACGGACCCTTTAGGACAGGGGTCCCTCCGGAGACCCAGTACTTC.

The V call is TRBV21-1, the J call TRBJ2-6. TRBV21-1 is a listed pseudogene. The CDR3 has 15 residues. In DNA, the CDR3 is TGTGCCAGGCCTCTCGGCTTCTCTGGGGCCAACGTCCTGACTTTC. Protein sequence: CARPLGFSGANVLTF.

The CDR3 spells CASSHLGTSGDYNEQFF. Written as DNA, the CDR3 is TGCGCCAGCAGCCATCTCGGGACTAGCGGAGACTACAATGAGCAGTTCTTC. The chain links TRBV5-1 to TRBJ2-1; TRBD2 matches at 11 bases. The CDR3 covers 17 residues. Germline V gene sequence: CDR1 SGHRS, CDR2 YFSETQ. Germline trimming cut 4 bases from V and 3 bases from J; bases unmatched to any gene: 9.

The table lists this clonotype with a few counts. CDR3 protein: CASSSIHWPGANVLTF. The CDR3 nucleotides read TGTGCCAGCAGCTCGATCCATTGGCCTGGGGCCAACGTCCTGACTTTC. J is TRBJ2-6 and V is TRBV5-8, with D unresolved. This CDR3 comprises 16 residues. The germline V and J ends were trimmed by 3 bases and 2 bases, with 12 bases remaining between them. Germline V CDR1 and CDR2: SGHTS, YDEGEE.

This chain uses TRBV24-1 with TRBJ2-3, with D perhaps TRBD2 (5 bases). CDR3 length equals 13 residues. Trimming left V 9 bases short and J 3 bases short, with 12 bases between. Per germline, CDR1 KGHDR and CDR2 SFDVKD. CDR3 sequence: CATGQEVTDTQYF. The CDR3 bases are TGTGCCACCGGCCAGGAGGTGACAGATACGCAGTATTTT.

This clonotype is medium-sized (0.01 to 0.1%) in the sample. The rearrangement joins TRBV5-1 to TRBJ2-2, with a weak D call TRBD1 (5 bases). The CDR3 is 16 amino acids. Germline-derived CDR1 and CDR2 are SGHRS and YFSETQ. Trimming stripped 3 bases from V and 3 bases from J, with 15 bases between. The CDR3 sequence: CASSYTGQGHTGELFF. As DNA, the CDR3 is TGCGCCAGCAGCTATACCGGGCAGGGCCACACCGGGGAGCTGTTTTTT.

This clonotype ranks as medium-sized (0.01 to 0.1%). The chain employs TRBV6-1 and TRBJ1-6; the D is unclear. Germline loops: CDR1 MNHNS, CDR2 SASEGT. The CDR3 is made up of 13 amino acids. V shed 7 bases and J shed 7 bases, with 11 bases lying between them. The CDR3, as DNA: TGTGCCAGCATGATCTCCCCAAATTCACCCCTCCACTTT. This encodes CASMISPNSPLHF.

By sample fraction, this clonotype is medium-sized. The chain is built from TRBV19 and TRBJ1-1, with D possibly TRBD1 on 6 matching bases. The germline CDR1 and CDR2 sequences are LNHDA and SQIVND (reference sequence). The V gene lost 5 bases and the J gene lost 5 bases, with 12 bases spanning the gap. CDR3 size: 13 residues. The chain's CDR3 is CASSGGLGTEAFF. The CDR3 nucleotides are TGTGCCAGTAGTGGGGGGCTCGGGACTGAAGCTTTCTTT.

V is TRBV6-4 and J is TRBJ1-2; the match to TRBD1 covers 9 bases. Germline loops: CDR1 MRHNA, CDR2 SNTAGT. The CDR3 is made up of 13 amino acids. V lost 4 bases and J lost 7; bases outside the gene matches: 4. The CDR3 reads CASSGGQGGGYTF. CDR3 nucleotide sequence: TGTGCCAGCAGTGGGGGACAGGGAGGTGGCTACACCTTC.

This clonotype ranks as medium-sized. The chain is built from TRBV27 and TRBJ2-2, with 7 bases aligning to TRBD1. Germline values: CDR1 MNHEY, CDR2 SMNVEV (reference sequence). J lost 2 bases, V lost 3 bases, and 3 bases had no gene match. CDR3 length equals 15 residues. Here the CDR3 reads CASSLVGGNTGELFF. DNA for the CDR3: TGTGCCAGCAGTTTGGTAGGGGGCAACACCGGGGAGCTGTTTTTT.

By its share, this clonotype is medium-sized (0.01 to 0.1%). This chain uses TRBV18 with TRBJ2-6; D is ambiguous. Trimming removed 3 bases at V and 2 bases at J, with 5 bases between. CDR1 is KGHSH, CDR2 LQKENI, per germline. The CDR3 contains 14 residues. The CDR3 here is CASSPLPGANVLTF. Written as DNA, the CDR3 is TGTGCCAGCTCACCCCTCCCTGGGGCCAACGTCCTGACTTTC.

About this clonotype itself: A much bigger clone sits one base away, suggesting this may be a read error. The chain employs TRBV27 and TRBJ1-2; D remains unclear. V dropped 2 bases and J dropped 4 bases, with 8 bases sitting between them. The germline V gene encodes CDR1 MNHEY and CDR2 SMNVEV (reference sequence). The CDR3 has 13 residues. The CDR3 is CASSLLRGYGYTF. The CDR3 nucleotides are TGTGCCAGCAGTTTACTACGGGGCTATGGCTACACCTTC.

In this sample, this clonotype is medium-sized (0.01 to 0.1%). The V call is TRBV6-2 or TRBV6-3, the J call TRBJ2-2, with TRBD2 matching over 12 bases. CDR3 length: 16 amino acids. Germline V gene lookup returns CDR1 MNHEY and CDR2 SVGEGT. The V segment lost 7 bases and the J segment 1 base; nucleotides outside the gene matches: 4. This chain's CDR3 is CASTPSGRGNTGELFF. In nucleotides, the CDR3 is TGTGCCAGCACCCCTAGCGGGAGGGGGAACACCGGGGAGCTGTTTTTT.

By sample fraction, this clonotype is medium-sized. The chain has TRBV12-3 or TRBV12-4 and TRBJ2-7, with no clear D. The V gene lost 3 bases and the J gene lost 5 bases, with 5 bases spanning the gap. The CDR3 spans 11 residues. The CDR3 reads CASSFSDEQYF. The DNA of the CDR3 is TGTGCCAGCAGTTTCTCGGACGAGCAGTACTTC.